This passage covers 3 T cell receptor beta chains from one sample sequenced in a study of response to subunit inactivated influenza vaccine. One entry per CDR3 protein results from TCRdb running MiXCR on the RT-PCR reads. The table includes 560,000 or so distinct CDR3 sequences, about 7.6% detected once. Source: PBMCs from blood, taken roughly 24 months after vaccination. Receptors originate from a man between 50 and 70 years old who received an inactivated influenza vaccine.

The chain couples TRBV27 to TRBJ2-5; 9 bases fit TRBD2. The trim removed 5 bases at V and 0 bases at J, leaving 4 bases unmatched. CDR1 MNHEY and CDR2 SMNVEV come from the germline V gene (reference sequence). This CDR3 is 15 amino acids long. This chain's CDR3 is CASSTTSGHQETQYF. CDR3 bases: TGTGCCAGCAGTACAACTAGCGGGCACCAAGAGACCCAGTACTTC.

The chain carries TRBV20-1 and TRBJ2-5; D perhaps matches TRBD2 (6 bases). The CDR3 is made up of 15 amino acids. The V gene's germline CDR1 is DFQATT and CDR2 SNEGSKA (reference sequence). V was pared by 3 bases and J by 1 base, with 15 bases between. The CDR3 reads CSASEGGWAQETQYF. The CDR3 DNA reads as TGCAGTGCTAGTGAGGGAGGTTGGGCCCAAGAGACCCAGTACTTC.

The rearrangement uses TRBV4-1 and TRBJ1-2, with 7 bases fitting TRBD1. This CDR3 contains 18 residues. The V gene's germline CDR1 is MGHRA and CDR2 YSYEKL. After removal of 5 bases from V and 0 bases from J, the junction contained 15 bases not matched to a gene. The CDR3 here is CASSGKGTAARANYGYTF. The CDR3 DNA sequence: TGCGCCAGCAGCGGGAAAGGGACAGCCGCCAGAGCTAACTATGGCTACACCTTC.